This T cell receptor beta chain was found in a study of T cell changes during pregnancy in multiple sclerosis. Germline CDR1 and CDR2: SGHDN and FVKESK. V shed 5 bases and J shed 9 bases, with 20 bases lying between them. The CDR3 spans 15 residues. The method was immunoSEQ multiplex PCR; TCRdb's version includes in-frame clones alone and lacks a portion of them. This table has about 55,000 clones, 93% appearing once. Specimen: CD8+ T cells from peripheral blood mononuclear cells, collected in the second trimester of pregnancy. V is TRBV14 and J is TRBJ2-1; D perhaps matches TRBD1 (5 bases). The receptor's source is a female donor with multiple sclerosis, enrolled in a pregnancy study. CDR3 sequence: CASSFQGVGLGEQFF. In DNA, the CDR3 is TGTGCCAGCAGCTTCCAGGGTGTGGGTTTGGGTGAGCAGTTCTTC.